The 29 T cell receptor beta chains presented below share a single source sample, sequenced in a study of shared clonotypes between healthy human individuals. Some clones are missing from TCRdb's copy, which holds only in-frame ones; the method was immunoSEQ multiplex PCR. The repertoire holds about 2.1 million clones, with roughly 95% as singletons. CD8 cells regarded as naive lacked CD45RO, were positively chosen for CCR7, and omitted terminally differentiated effector memory CD45RA+ cells. The source material was naive CD8+ T cells from PBMCs. Source of these receptors: a man younger than 30 in good health. Some clones in this sample may be carry-over from other donors' samples.

The chain links TRBV4-1 to TRBJ2-2; D is unresolved. CDR3 length equals 13 residues. Trimming removed 4 bases from V and 5 bases from J, with 8 bases in between. Looked up from germline, CDR1 is MGHRA and CDR2 is YSYEKL. This CDR3 is CASSPGWTGELFF. The CDR3 DNA is TGCGCCAGCAGCCCCGGGTGGACCGGGGAGCTGTTTTTT.

The gene calls are TRBV19 and TRBJ1-1; tentatively, D is TRBD1 (5 bases). Germline CDR1 LNHDA, CDR2 SQIVND (reference sequence). V was pared by 3 bases and J by 0 bases, with 11 bases between. This CDR3 contains 15 residues. CDR3 bases: TGTGCCAGTAGTATGGGGCAGCAACTGAACACTGAAGCTTTCTTT. Translation gives CASSMGQQLNTEAFF.

V gene TRBV7-9 combines with J gene TRBJ2-7; no firm D call. Germline CDR1 SEHNR, CDR2 FQNEAQ (reference sequence). The CDR3 length is 14 residues. Trimming took off 5 bases at V and 3 bases at J, with 14 bases between the two ends. The CDR3 DNA is TGTGCCAGCAGCCCCCGAGCAGATCTCTACGAGCAGTACTTC. Encoded protein: CASSPRADLYEQYF.

This clone was recorded only once. The chain joins TRBV10-3 to TRBJ1-2; 7 bases agree with TRBD1. Germline values: CDR1 ENHRY, CDR2 SYGVKD. V shed 2 bases and J 4 bases; nucleotides not matched to a gene: 4. The CDR3 contains 14 residues. CDR3: CAISESTGAYGYTF. In DNA form, the CDR3 reads TGTGCCATCAGTGAGAGTACAGGGGCCTATGGCTACACCTTC.

The CDR3 DNA follows: TGTGCCAGCAGGTTAAGCGGGAACTCCTACAATGAGCAGTTCTTC. It yields the protein CASRLSGNSYNEQFF. J is TRBJ2-1 and V is TRBV7-8, with 7 nucleotides matching TRBD2. V shed 6 bases, J shed 0 bases, and the junction held 5 bases outside the gene matches. This CDR3 comprises 15 residues. Germline V gene lookup returns CDR1 SGHVS and CDR2 FQNEAQ.

The chain recombines TRBV19 with TRBJ1-2; D may be TRBD1 (5 bases). This CDR3 has 14 residues. The germline V and J ends were trimmed by 6 bases and 4 bases, with 15 bases remaining between them. Germline loops: CDR1 LNHDA, CDR2 SQIVND (reference sequence). The CDR3 DNA is TGTGCCAGTAGCAAACAGGCCTGGTCCTATGGCTACACCTTC. It specifies CASSKQAWSYGYTF.

The V call is TRBV10-3, the J call TRBJ2-7; D is ambiguous. The V and J ends lost 0 bases and 3 bases respectively, with 9 bases between them. Germline-derived CDR1 and CDR2 are ENHRY and SYGVKD. The CDR3 length is 14 residues. CDR3 region: CAISESRSSYEQYF. The CDR3, as DNA: TGTGCCATCAGTGAGTCGAGGAGCAGCTACGAGCAGTACTTC.

The chain combines TRBV19 with TRBJ2-1; 7 nucleotides match TRBD1. CDR3 length: 12 amino acids. The V gene's germline CDR1 is LNHDA and CDR2 SQIVND (reference sequence). With 2 bases clipped from V and 9 bases from J, the junction kept 1 base outside the gene matches. The CDR3 DNA reads as TGTGCCAGTAGTATACGGGACAGTGAGCAGTTCTTC. Amino acids: CASSIRDSEQFF. The full variable domain, completed using reference TRBV19 and TRBJ2-1, is DGGITQSPKYLFRKEGQNVTLSCEQNLNHDAMYWYRQDPGQGLRLIYYSQIVNDFQKGDIAEGYSVSREKKESFPLTVTSAQKNPTAFYLCASSIRDSEQFFGPGTRLTVL.

The V gene is TRBV28, the J gene TRBJ2-2, with D unresolved. V was clipped by 4 bases and J by 6 bases, with 15 bases between them. Germline V gene lookup returns CDR1 MDHEN and CDR2 SYDVKM. The CDR3 extends over 15 amino acids. The CDR3 protein is CASSYNSHPPGELFF. CDR3 sequence (DNA): TGTGCCAGCAGTTATAACTCCCATCCCCCCGGGGAGCTGTTTTTT.

V and J are TRBV27 and TRBJ1-4; 7 bases are shared with TRBD1. Germline assignment: CDR1 MNHEY and CDR2 SMNVEV (reference sequence). V shed 3 bases, J shed 5 bases, and the junction held 6 bases outside the gene matches. This CDR3 has 15 residues. In nucleotides, the CDR3 is TGTGCCAGCAGTTTGGCGGGACAGTACAATGAAAAACTGTTTTTT. Residues: CASSLAGQYNEKLFF. Looking up the rest from reference TRBV27 and TRBJ1-4 gives the full variable domain: EAQVTQNPRYLITVTGKKLTVTCSQNMNHEYMSWYRQDPGLGLRQIYYSMNVEVTDKGDVPEGYKVSRKEKRNFPLILESPSPNQTSLYFCASSLAGQYNEKLFFGSGTQLSVL.

The chain joins TRBV19 to TRBJ2-5; D is perhaps TRBD1 (5 bases). The CDR3 totals 13 residues. Trimming took off 5 bases at V and 0 bases at J, with 7 bases between the two ends. Germline V gene data show CDR1 as LNHDA and CDR2 as SQIVND (reference sequence). The CDR3 nucleotides read TGTGCCAGTAGTTCCAGGGACCAAGAGACCCAGTACTTC. This sequence encodes CASSSRDQETQYF. Drawing the rest from reference TRBV19 and TRBJ2-5, the complete variable domain is DGGITQSPKYLFRKEGQNVTLSCEQNLNHDAMYWYRQDPGQGLRLIYYSQIVNDFQKGDIAEGYSVSREKKESFPLTVTSAQKNPTAFYLCASSSRDQETQYFGPGTRLLVL.

The rearrangement uses TRBV27 and TRBJ2-4, with a weak D call TRBD1 (6 bases). From germline, CDR1 is MNHEY and CDR2 SMNVEV (reference sequence). This CDR3 region has 16 residues. V was pared by 6 bases and J by 0 bases, with 15 bases between. CDR3 protein: CASSYRTALAKNIQYF. The CDR3 coding sequence is TGTGCCAGCAGCTATAGGACAGCACTAGCCAAAAACATTCAGTACTTC.

J is TRBJ2-7 and V is TRBV19; D might be TRBD2 (5 bases). With 5 bases removed from V and 3 bases from J, the gap between germline ends came to 23 bases. CDR3 size: 17 residues. Germline V gene data show CDR1 as LNHDA and CDR2 as SQIVND (reference sequence). The CDR3 sequence is CASSPRLRAGSLYEQYF. In DNA form, the CDR3 reads TGTGCCAGTAGTCCCCGGCTGAGGGCTGGCTCTCTCTACGAGCAGTACTTC.

This clone was detected a few times. The gene calls are TRBV19 and TRBJ1-5; D ambiguous. Trimming cost V 0 bases and J 3 bases, with 9 bases left between them. Germline V gene sequence: CDR1 LNHDA, CDR2 SQIVND (reference sequence). This CDR3 region has 15 residues. DNA for the CDR3: TGTGCCAGTAGTATAGATTTAGACTTCAATCAGCCCCAGCATTTT. This sequence encodes CASSIDLDFNQPQHF.

V and J are TRBV29-1 and TRBJ1-2; D is unresolved. This CDR3 contains 13 residues. Germline CDR1 is SQVTM and CDR2 is ANQGSEA. The V and J ends lost 0 bases and 8 bases respectively, with 13 bases between them. The CDR3 DNA reads as TGCAGCGTTGAAGATGTCCGGGAATGGGGCTACACCTTC. This encodes CSVEDVREWGYTF.

The rearrangement joins TRBV4-1 to TRBJ2-1, with TRBD2 identical over 9 bases. Losses at the gene ends were 4 bases for V and 1 base for J; bases not matched to a gene: 5. The V gene's germline CDR1 is MGHRA and CDR2 YSYEKL. The CDR3 has 16 residues. The chain's CDR3 is CASSPEAGGSYNEQFF. The CDR3 bases are TGCGCCAGCAGCCCAGAAGCGGGGGGATCCTACAATGAGCAGTTCTTC.

In DNA form, the CDR3 reads TGTGCCAGCCGGCCGGTCCCGTCCTACAATGAGCAGTTCTTC. This codes for CASRPVPSYNEQFF. The chain carries TRBV28 and TRBJ2-1; no definite D call. This CDR3 contains 14 residues. Germline lookup yields CDR1 MDHEN and CDR2 SYDVKM. Trimming removed 8 bases from V and 1 base from J, with 12 bases in between.

The CDR3 DNA is TGTGCCACCCTGGAGGTCGGATATGAGCAGTTCTTC. Translation gives CATLEVGYEQFF. The chain is built from TRBV6-5 and TRBJ2-1; TRBD2 is a possible D gene (5 bases). CDR1 and CDR2 from the germline V gene are MNHEY and SVGAGI. V lost 10 bases and J 8 bases, leaving 15 bases between the germline ends. This CDR3 is built from 12 residues.

The rearrangement joins TRBV5-5 to TRBJ2-1; tentatively, D is TRBD2 (6 bases). Deletions cut 2 bases from V and 1 base from J, with 13 bases between. Germline V gene sequence: CDR1 SGHKS, CDR2 YYEKEE (reference sequence). This CDR3 is built from 16 residues. CDR3 amino acids: CASSLSRDSSYNEQFF. In DNA form, the CDR3 reads TGTGCCAGCAGCTTAAGCCGGGACTCGTCCTACAATGAGCAGTTCTTC.

This clone was recorded once. V is TRBV9 and J is TRBJ2-7, with a tentative D call TRBD1 (6 bases). Trimming stripped 0 bases from V and 5 bases from J, with 12 bases between. CDR1 is SGDLS and CDR2 is YYNGEE in the germline V gene. This CDR3 has 14 amino acids. The CDR3 nucleotides read TGTGCCAGCAGCGTAGTAGGGGGATCTGACGAGCAGTACTTC. It yields the protein CASSVVGGSDEQYF.

This chain links TRBV5-4 with TRBJ2-1; TRBD2 matches 8 bases. The CDR3 consists of 17 residues. Trimming removed 2 bases from V and 8 bases from J; junction bases left unmatched: 15. CDR1 and CDR2 (germline): SGHNT, YYREEE (reference sequence). CDR3 residues: CASSFYPAQRERDEQFF. For the CDR3, the DNA is TGTGCCAGCAGCTTCTACCCGGCCCAGCGGGAGAGGGATGAGCAGTTCTTC.

In nucleotides, the CDR3 is TGCGCCAGCAGCCAAGTGGGGTGGAGGGACGAGCAGTACTTC. Translation gives CASSQVGWRDEQYF. The rearrangement links TRBV4-1 to TRBJ2-7, with D perhaps matching TRBD2 (6 bases). CDR3 length equals 14 residues. V was pared by 1 base and J by 5 bases, with 12 bases between. CDR1 MGHRA and CDR2 YSYEKL come from the germline V gene.

The V gene is TRBV12-5, the J gene TRBJ2-1; D is possibly TRBD1 or TRBD2 (7 bases each). V lost 5 bases and J 4 bases, leaving 18 bases between the germline ends. Germline CDR1 and CDR2: LGHNT and FRNRAP. This CDR3 comprises 16 residues. CDR3 in DNA: TGTGCTAGTGGTAGCGGGACAGCACCTAGATACAATGAGCAGTTCTTC. It yields the protein CASGSGTAPRYNEQFF. Based on the CDR3 plus reference TRBV12-5 and TRBJ2-1, the full variable domain is DARVTQTPRHKVTEMGQEVTMRCQPILGHNTVFWYRQTMMQGLELLAYFRNRAPLDDSGMPKDRFSAEMPDATLATLKIQPSEPRDSAVYFCASGSGTAPRYNEQFFGPGTRLTVL.

The V and J genes are TRBV5-6 and TRBJ2-2; TRBD1 or TRBD2 may be the D gene (6 bases each). CDR3 length equals 17 residues. Germline CDR1 and CDR2: SGHDT and YYEEEE. The V end lost 1 base, the J end lost 1 base, and 14 bases lay between the germline ends. CDR3: CASSLLGGRRNTGELFF. The CDR3 DNA sequence: TGTGCCAGCAGCTTGTTGGGGGGCCGCAGGAACACCGGGGAGCTGTTTTTT.

The chain has TRBV9 and TRBJ2-3, with 7 bases fitting TRBD2. This CDR3 has 14 amino acids. The V segment lost 2 bases and the J segment 8 bases; nucleotides outside the gene matches: 8. CDR1 and CDR2 from the germline V gene are SGDLS and YYNGEE. The CDR3 sequence: CASSVLREGGTQYF. The CDR3 DNA reads TGTGCCAGCAGCGTCTTGAGGGAGGGTGGTACGCAGTATTTT.

The chain links TRBV27 to TRBJ2-3, with unresolved D. The CDR3 loop spans 16 amino acids. Germline CDR1 reads MNHEY; CDR2 reads SMNVEV (reference sequence). V was pared by 3 bases and J by 4 bases, with 17 bases between. CDR3 DNA: TGTGCCAGCAGTTTCGGAGCTGGCACTCGGGCAGATACGCAGTATTTT. This gives the protein CASSFGAGTRADTQYF.

The V call is TRBV27, the J call TRBJ2-7; D possibly corresponds to TRBD1 (6 bases). V was cut by 2 bases and J by 4 bases, with 12 bases left in between. Germline CDR1 and CDR2: MNHEY and SMNVEV (reference sequence). This CDR3 is built from 14 residues. This CDR3 is CASSLNQGLYEQYF. DNA for the CDR3: TGTGCCAGCAGTTTAAACCAGGGGTTGTACGAGCAGTACTTC.

V gene TRBV29-1 combines with J gene TRBJ1-2, with D possibly matching TRBD1 (5 bases). The germline V gene has CDR1 SQVTM and CDR2 ANQGSEA. V lost 4 bases and J 5 bases, leaving 11 bases between the germline ends. The CDR3 is made up of 12 amino acids. CDR3 sequence (DNA): TGCAGCGTTGTCCCGGACATATATGGCTACACCTTC. Its translation is CSVVPDIYGYTF. The variable domain in full, completed from reference TRBV29-1 and TRBJ1-2, reads SAVISQKPSRDICQRGTSLTIQCQVDSQVTMMFWYRQQPGQSLTLIATANQGSEATYESGFVIDKFPISRPNLTFSTLTVSNMSPEDSSIYLCSVVPDIYGYTFGSGTRLTVV.

Of note for this clone: The same CDR3 arises from other DNA sequences in this sample as well. The chain uses TRBV28 and TRBJ2-7, with a tentative D call TRBD1 (7 bases). Between the trimmed V and J ends, which lost 3 bases and 4 bases, there was a span of 10 bases. This CDR3 has 13 residues. The germline V gene has CDR1 MDHEN and CDR2 SYDVKM. The chain's CDR3 is CASSFSGGYEQYF. The CDR3 nucleotides read TGTGCCAGCAGTTTTTCAGGGGGGTACGAGCAGTACTTC.